The 30 T cell receptor beta chains reported below all come from one sample, sequenced in a study of T-cell reconstitution after alpha-beta-depleted transplantation in children. Researchers prepared the TCRbeta library using unique molecular identifiers, the study reports. Each CDR3 protein gets one entry after TCRdb re-called the PCR reads with MiXCR. The sample consists of 190,000 or so distinct CDR3 sequences, approximately 6.8% of them appearing once. The sample here was PBMCs from the stem cell graft donor, taken from the stem cell graft. Receptors were obtained from a human donor who donated a stem cell graft to a child with Wiskott-Aldrich syndrome.

For the CDR3, the DNA is TGTGCCAGCAGCTTAGGGGCAGGGGGCGTCACTGAAGCTTTCTTT. Translating it yields CASSLGAGGVTEAFF. V usage is TRBV11-2 and J usage is TRBJ1-1, with 8 positions matching TRBD1. This CDR3 region has 15 residues. V was clipped by 1 base and J by 4 bases; unmatched bases: 5. Germline CDR1 SGHAT, CDR2 FQNNGV. The full variable domain, completed using reference TRBV11-2 and TRBJ1-1, is EAGVAQSPRYKIIEKRQSVAFWCNPISGHATLYWYQQILGQGPKLLIQFQNNGVVDDSQLPKDRFSAERLKGVDSTLKIQPAKLEDSAVYLCASSLGAGGVTEAFFGQGTRLTVV.

This clonotype was seen ten or more times. The chain uses TRBV7-9 and TRBJ2-4; no firm D call. CDR1 and CDR2 (germline): SEHNR, FQNEAQ (reference sequence). Trimming removed 0 bases from V and 2 bases from J, with 8 bases in between. The CDR3 totals 15 residues. The CDR3 sequence: CASSLAPGTKNIQYF. The CDR3 DNA follows: TGTGCCAGCAGCTTAGCGCCTGGGACCAAAAACATTCAGTACTTC.

This clonotype occurred many times. The chain employs TRBV12-3 or TRBV12-4 and TRBJ2-3; weak D call: TRBD2 (7 bases). CDR3 size: 14 residues. V was trimmed by 5 bases and J by 7 bases, leaving 16 bases between them. CDR3 region: CASSGGASEHTQYF. The CDR3 nucleotides are TGTGCCAGCAGTGGGGGGGCTAGCGAGCATACGCAGTATTTT.

This clonotype was observed at least ten times. The chain recombines TRBV28 with TRBJ2-5; no clear D gene. The CDR3 covers 10 residues. Trimming took 10 bases from V and 4 from J, leaving 7 bases between them. Germline lookup yields CDR1 MDHEN and CDR2 SYDVKM. The CDR3 DNA reads TGTGCCACCCAGAGAGAGACCCAGTACTTC. Its translation: CATQRETQYF.

This clonotype was seen ten or more times. The chain employs TRBV3-1 and TRBJ1-1; D might be TRBD1 (5 bases). CDR3 size: 14 residues. The V and J ends lost 11 bases and 0 bases respectively, with 16 bases between them. The germline V gene has CDR1 LGHDT and CDR2 YNNKEL (reference sequence). The CDR3, as DNA: TGTGCCGCCAGAGACGACAGTATGAACACTGAAGCTTTCTTT. Its translation: CAARDDSMNTEAFF.

This clonotype appeared many times. This rearrangement joins TRBV2 to TRBJ2-2; D is possibly TRBD1 (7 bases). The CDR3 consists of 16 residues. The V gene lost 4 bases and the J gene lost 7 bases, with 19 bases spanning the gap. Germline V CDR1 and CDR2: SNHLY, FYNNEI. The CDR3 protein is CASSAQGGLIGGELFF. The CDR3 region has the DNA TGTGCCAGCAGTGCTCAGGGGGGTCTCATCGGCGGGGAGCTGTTTTTT.

This clonotype appeared many times. V is TRBV5-1 and J is TRBJ2-5; 9 positions agree with TRBD1. The V and J ends lost 4 bases and 5 bases, in that order; junction bases with no gene match: 3. Germline lookup yields CDR1 SGHRS and CDR2 YFSETQ. The CDR3 is 13 amino acids. CDR3: CASSRDRGETQYF. DNA of the CDR3: TGCGCCAGCAGCCGCGACAGGGGGGAGACCCAGTACTTC.

In its sample, this clonotype was seen many times. The chain is built from TRBV5-1 and TRBJ2-1; 12 nucleotides align to TRBD2. V shed 0 bases and J 6 bases; nucleotides not matched to a gene: 4. CDR1 is SGHRS, CDR2 YFSETQ, per germline. This CDR3 region has 16 residues. The CDR3 sequence is CASSLDTSGRFNEQFF. The CDR3 DNA reads TGCGCCAGCAGCTTGGATACTAGCGGGAGGTTCAATGAGCAGTTCTTC.

This clonotype was observed at least ten times. The chain has TRBV10-3 and TRBJ2-1; D is possibly TRBD2 (5 bases). The length of the CDR3 is 15 residues. CDR1 is ENHRY and CDR2 is SYGVKD in the germline V gene. Trimming left V 2 bases short and J 2 bases short, with 10 bases between. The CDR3 spells CAISEDTRPYNEQFF. The CDR3 region has the DNA TGTGCCATCAGTGAGGACACTAGACCCTACAATGAGCAGTTCTTC.

This clonotype has ten or more counts. This chain connects TRBV7-2 to TRBJ2-2; tentative D call: TRBD2 (6 bases). Germline V gene lookup returns CDR1 SGHTA and CDR2 FQGNSA. V shed 4 bases and J shed 5 bases, with 11 bases lying between them. This CDR3 is 14 amino acids long. Here the CDR3 DNA reads TGTGCCAGCAGCTGGGTAGCGGAGACCGGGGAGCTGTTTTTT. Translating it yields CASSWVAETGELFF.

This clonotype was found many times. This chain links TRBV27 with TRBJ2-7; 12 bases are a match to TRBD2. CDR3 length equals 15 residues. Trimming at V came to 5 bases and at J to 5 bases, leaving 7 bases not matched to a gene. Germline V CDR1 and CDR2: MNHEY, SMNVEV (reference sequence). The CDR3 nucleotides are TGTGCCAGCAGTATACTAGCGGGAGGTTTGGACGAGCAGTACTTC. Residues: CASSILAGGLDEQYF.

This clonotype was picked up many times. V gene TRBV9 combines with J gene TRBJ2-7; 11 bases line up with TRBD2. The CDR3 sequence is 15 residues long. After removal of 3 bases from V and 2 bases from J, the junction contained 4 bases not matched to a gene. Germline CDR1 SGDLS, CDR2 YYNGEE. The DNA for the CDR3 is TGTGCCAGCAGCGCCGGGACTAGCGGTACCTACGAGCAGTACTTC. Its protein is CASSAGTSGTYEQYF.

In regard to this clonotype: This may stem from a read error, because a much larger clone lies one nucleotide away. The chain combines TRBV12-3 or TRBV12-4 with TRBJ2-1; D uncertain. V lost 5 bases, J lost 5 bases, and 10 bases lay in between. CDR3 length equals 13 residues. CDR3 DNA: TGTGCCAGCAGTGTTACCTCAAACAATGAGCAGTTCTTC. This sequence encodes CASSVTSNNEQFF.

This clonotype came up many times. The chain is built from TRBV11-2 and TRBJ2-4, with 9 bases lining up with TRBD2. The CDR3 consists of 18 residues. Germline CDR1 and CDR2: SGHAT and FQNNGV. Trimming removed 5 bases from V and 1 base from J; junction bases left unmatched: 12. CDR3 in DNA: TGTGCCAGCAGCACATCCCCCCCCGGACTAGCGGCCAAAAACATTCAGTACTTC. Amino acids: CASSTSPPGLAAKNIQYF.

Ten or more counts support this clonotype. The chain uses TRBV20-1 and TRBJ2-7, with D possibly matching TRBD1 (5 bases). This CDR3 comprises 13 residues. The V gene's germline CDR1 is DFQATT and CDR2 SNEGSKA (reference sequence). V lost 6 bases to trimming and J lost 2 bases, with 14 bases between them. CDR3 region: CSAVRRQPYEQYF. The CDR3 DNA reads as TGCAGTGCCGTTCGGAGACAGCCCTACGAGCAGTACTTC.

The chain is built from TRBV20-1 and TRBJ2-2, with TRBD2 matching over 14 bases. The V segment lost 4 bases and the J segment 2 bases; nucleotides outside the gene matches: 3. The germline CDR1 and CDR2 sequences are DFQATT and SNEGSKA (reference sequence). The CDR3 covers 16 residues. Written as DNA, the CDR3 is TGCAGTGCTACAGGGACTAGCGGGAGAAACACCGGGGAGCTGTTTTTT. This translates into CSATGTSGRNTGELFF.

This clonotype was detected many times. V and J are TRBV5-1 and TRBJ2-5, with D unresolved. Germline V gives CDR1 SGHRS, CDR2 YFSETQ. The CDR3 is 16 amino acids. The ends were cut back, 0 bases at V and 4 bases at J, with 16 bases in the middle. The CDR3 sequence: CASSLDSSLRSETQYF. CDR3 DNA: TGCGCCAGCAGCTTGGACTCTTCCCTCCGGTCAGAGACCCAGTACTTC.

This chain links TRBV3-1 with TRBJ2-5; D perhaps matches TRBD1 (5 bases). The CDR3 extends over 16 amino acids. Germline CDR1 and CDR2: LGHDT and YNNKEL (reference sequence). Trimming left V 0 bases short and J 4 bases short, with 15 bases between. For the CDR3, the DNA is TGTGCCAGCAGCCAAGACGCAATGGGGCTGGCAGAGACCCAGTACTTC. It codes for CASSQDAMGLAETQYF.

This clonotype was seen many times. The rearrangement uses TRBV25-1 and TRBJ2-7; 7 nucleotides align to TRBD1. Germline V gene lookup returns CDR1 MGHDK and CDR2 SYGVNS. The CDR3 totals 13 residues. Unmatched junction bases numbered 5, after V lost 5 bases and J lost 4 bases. The CDR3 region is CASSKGAIYEQYF. In nucleotides, the CDR3 is TGTGCCAGCAGTAAGGGGGCCATATACGAGCAGTACTTC.

This clonotype has a count of ten or more. V usage is TRBV7-9 and J usage is TRBJ1-6, with a possible D match to TRBD1 (6 bases). The CDR3 runs to 15 residues. The germline V and J ends were trimmed by 4 bases and 10 bases, with 17 bases remaining between them. Germline CDR1 SEHNR, CDR2 FQNEAQ (reference sequence). The DNA for the CDR3 is TGTGCCAGCAGCTGGGGGCAGGGGATATACTCACCCCTCCACTTT. It specifies CASSWGQGIYSPLHF.

This clonotype has at least ten counts. The rearrangement joins TRBV7-2 to TRBJ2-7; no reliable D call. This CDR3 is built from 14 residues. CDR1 SGHTA and CDR2 FQGNSA come from the germline V gene. The V end lost 3 bases, the J end lost 3 bases, and 12 bases lay between the germline ends. This chain's CDR3 is CASSFGFGDYEQYF. In DNA form, the CDR3 reads TGTGCCAGCAGCTTCGGCTTTGGGGACTACGAGCAGTACTTC.

The table lists this clonotype with many counts. V is TRBV28 and J is TRBJ2-7; the D call may be TRBD1 or TRBD2 (5 bases each). The CDR3 has 14 residues. The germline V and J ends were trimmed by 5 bases and 0 bases, with 11 bases remaining between them. From germline, CDR1 is MDHEN and CDR2 SYDVKM. This chain's CDR3 is CASSPGRNSYEQYF. The DNA for the CDR3 is TGTGCCAGCAGTCCGGGACGGAACTCCTACGAGCAGTACTTC.

The sample holds a few counts of this clonotype. The chain recombines TRBV12-3 or TRBV12-4 with TRBJ1-5; 7 bases align to TRBD1. The CDR3 is 17 residues long. Trimming removed 6 bases from V and 3 bases from J; junction bases left unmatched: 14. Here the CDR3 reads CASSLRTGSQNNQPQHF. The CDR3 coding sequence is TGTGCCAGCAGCCTCCGGACAGGCTCGCAAAACAATCAGCCCCAGCATTTT.

The table lists this clonotype with a few counts. The V gene is TRBV5-6, the J gene TRBJ2-2; D is tentatively TRBD1 or TRBD2 (5 bases each). This CDR3 comprises 15 residues. Germline values: CDR1 SGHDT, CDR2 YYEEEE. V lost 0 bases and J 3 bases, leaving 9 bases between the germline ends. CDR3 bases: TGTGCCAGCAGCTTGGTCGGGGCCTACACCGGGGAGCTGTTTTTT. Amino acid sequence: CASSLVGAYTGELFF.

The chain carries TRBV11-2 and TRBJ2-7; TRBD1 might be the D (6 bases). V was pared by 5 bases and J by 5 bases, with 16 bases between. This CDR3 region has 14 residues. Looked up from germline, CDR1 is SGHAT and CDR2 is FQNNGV. DNA of the CDR3: TGTGCCAGCAGCCTCCAGGGGCTCGTGAACGAGCAGTACTTC. Translating gives CASSLQGLVNEQYF.

The chain joins TRBV30 to TRBJ2-5; the D is unclear. The germline V and J ends were trimmed by 2 bases and 3 bases, with 7 bases remaining between them. The CDR3 has 12 residues. CDR1 is GTSNPN and CDR2 is SVGIG in the germline V gene (reference sequence). CDR3 DNA: TGTGCCTGGAGTTATCAGAAAGAGACCCAGTACTTC. Translation gives CAWSYQKETQYF.

This clonotype was counted at least ten times. The rearrangement joins TRBV25-1 to TRBJ2-5; the D gene is possibly TRBD1 (6 bases). V lost 5 bases and J 2 bases, leaving 9 bases between the germline ends. This CDR3 is 13 amino acids long. From germline, CDR1 is MGHDK and CDR2 SYGVNS. The chain's CDR3 is CASSWDKQETQYF. The CDR3 DNA reads as TGTGCCAGCAGTTGGGACAAGCAAGAGACCCAGTACTTC.

The sample holds many counts of this clonotype. The chain couples TRBV5-1 to TRBJ2-1; TRBD1 is a possible D gene (5 bases). The V end was cut by 2 bases, the J end by 8 bases, with 14 bases between. The length of the CDR3 is 14 residues. Germline V lookup: CDR1 SGHRS, CDR2 YFSETQ. CDR3 DNA: TGCGCCAGCAGCTTTGGGGCCCCCGGCGATGAGCAGTTCTTC. Its protein is CASSFGAPGDEQFF.

In its sample, this clonotype was seen a few times. V gene TRBV21-1 combines with J gene TRBJ1-4. TRBV21-1 is a listed pseudogene. The CDR3 runs 16 residues. The CDR3 DNA sequence: TGTGCCAGCAGCAGTGAGACAGTTTCAACTAATGAAAAACTGTTTTTT. Protein sequence: CASSSETVSTNEKLFF.

This clonotype has ten or more counts. The V call is TRBV5-1, the J call TRBJ2-7; weak D call: TRBD1 (6 bases). The V end was cut by 3 bases, the J end by 0 bases, with 16 bases between. This CDR3 contains 16 residues. CDR1 SGHRS and CDR2 YFSETQ come from the germline V gene. Written as DNA, the CDR3 is TGCGCCAGCAGCTCCCTCGGGACACGAGACTCCTACGAGCAGTACTTC. Translating it yields CASSSLGTRDSYEQYF.